This TCR beta chain was retrieved from a study of radiation and T cells in renal cell carcinoma. The germline gives CDR1 LNHNV, CDR2 YYDKDF (reference sequence). The CDR3 loop spans 15 amino acids. Trimming took off 0 bases at V and 1 base at J, with 7 bases between the two ends. Some clones are missing from TCRdb's copy, which holds only in-frame ones; the method was immunoSEQ multiplex PCR. The table lists around 78,000 clones, 80% to 90% of them singletons, with 4.5% to 7% in the top ten. Findings and limits, study-wide: Top tumor clonotypes rose in blood 2 weeks post-radiation, then contracted.

This clone has a single count. The antigen is undetermined. Different DNA sequences within this sample yield the same CDR3. The time point is: blood 4 weeks post-SBRT, at nephrectomy. Treatment denoted: 15 Gy SBRT to primary tumor, nephrectomy 4 weeks later. Serial blood draws occurred at baseline and 2 and 4 weeks post-SBRT. The tumor was a clear cell renal cell carcinoma. The sample in question was blood, obtained from a patient whose treatment included radiotherapy and nephrectomy. V usage is TRBV15 and J usage is TRBJ1-5, with D possibly being TRBD1 (6 bases). The clonotype was recovered from a woman in her 70s with renal cell carcinoma. The CDR3 loop is CATSREQGSNQPQHF. As DNA, the CDR3 is TGTGCCACCAGCAGAGAACAGGGCAGCAATCAGCCCCAGCATTTT.